This record looks at one TCR beta chain sequence and its context. Antigen: not known. The record originates from a study of vaccination effects on CD4 cells after COVID-19. Study overall: Participants each got two BNT162b2 or mRNA-1273 vaccine doses. At 16 days and at one week before vaccination, samples were given by two convalescent patients.

Before any sequencing was done, the ViraFEST assay used viral peptide pools to expand antigen-specific CD4+ T cells. Isolation of CD4+ T cells took place after nine to ten days of culture. This person caught SARS-CoV-2 sometime from March to December 2020, and PCR testing confirmed the infection. The germline V gene has CDR1 LNHDA and CDR2 SQIVND (reference sequence). The CDR3 loop spans 13 amino acids. Trimming took 1 base from V and 11 from J, leaving 14 bases between them. Measured with immunoSEQ multiplex PCR; TCRdb has only the in-frame clones, and not every one. The sample shows roughly 25,000 clones, 70% to 80% of them seen only once.

The sample consisted of CD4+ T cells from PBMCs cultured with HCoV-NL63 spike peptides, taken before COVID-19 vaccination. This TCR was recovered from a human donor who had a prior SARS-CoV-2 infection. The V and J genes are TRBV19 and TRBJ1-1, with D possibly matching TRBD1 (5 bases). The CDR3 coding sequence is TGTGCCAGTAGTATAGGGCCCTCCAGGGCGGCTTTCTTT. Its protein product is CASSIGPSRAAFF.